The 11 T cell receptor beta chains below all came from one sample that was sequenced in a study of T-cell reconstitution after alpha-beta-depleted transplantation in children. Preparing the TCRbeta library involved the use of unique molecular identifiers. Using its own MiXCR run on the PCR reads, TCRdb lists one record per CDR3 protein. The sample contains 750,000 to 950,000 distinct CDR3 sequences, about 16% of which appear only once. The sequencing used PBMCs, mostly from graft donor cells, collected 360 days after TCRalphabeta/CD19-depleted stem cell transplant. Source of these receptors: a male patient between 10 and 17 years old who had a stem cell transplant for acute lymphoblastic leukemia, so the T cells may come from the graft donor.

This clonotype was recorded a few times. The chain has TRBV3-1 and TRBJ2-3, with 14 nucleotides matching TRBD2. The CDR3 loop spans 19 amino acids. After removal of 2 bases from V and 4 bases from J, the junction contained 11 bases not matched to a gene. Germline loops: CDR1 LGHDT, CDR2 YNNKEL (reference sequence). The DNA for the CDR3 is TGTGCCAGCAGCCAACCTCTCGGACTAGCGGGAGGTCTCCCAGATACGCAGTATTTT. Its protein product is CASSQPLGLAGGLPDTQYF.

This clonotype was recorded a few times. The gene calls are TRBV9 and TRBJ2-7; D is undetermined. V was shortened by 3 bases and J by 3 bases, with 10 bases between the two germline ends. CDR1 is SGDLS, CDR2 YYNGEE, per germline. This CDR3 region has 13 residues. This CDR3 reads CASSGRHVYEQYF. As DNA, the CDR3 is TGTGCCAGCAGCGGAAGACACGTCTACGAGCAGTACTTC.

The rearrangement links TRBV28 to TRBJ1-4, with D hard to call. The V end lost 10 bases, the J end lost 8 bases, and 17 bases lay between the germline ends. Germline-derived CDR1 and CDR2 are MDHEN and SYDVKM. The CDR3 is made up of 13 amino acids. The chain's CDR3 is CANARSSGEKLFF. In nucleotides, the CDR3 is TGTGCCAACGCCAGGTCTTCGGGAGAAAAACTGTTTTTT. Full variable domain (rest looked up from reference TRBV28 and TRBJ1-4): DVKVTQSSRYLVKRTGEKVFLECVQDMDHENMFWYRQDPGLGLRLIYFSYDVKMKEKGDIPEGYSVSREKKERFSLILESASTNQTSMYLCANARSSGEKLFFGSGTQLSVL.

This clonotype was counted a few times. The CDR3 protein is CASGGQGNYNEQFF. CDR3 DNA: TGTGCCAGCGGGGGACAGGGAAACTACAATGAGCAGTTCTTC. V is TRBV7-9 and J is TRBJ2-1; 9 nucleotides agree with TRBD1. The germline gives CDR1 SEHNR, CDR2 FQNEAQ (reference sequence). This CDR3 has 14 amino acids. V shed 8 bases, J shed 3 bases, and the junction held 5 bases outside the gene matches. Filled out from reference TRBV7-9 and TRBJ2-1, the complete variable domain reads DTGVSQNPRHKITKRGQNVTFRCDPISEHNRLYWYRQTLGQGPEFLTYFQNEAQLEKSRLLSDRFSAERPKGSFSTLEIQRTEQGDSAMYLCASGGQGNYNEQFFGPGTRLTVL.

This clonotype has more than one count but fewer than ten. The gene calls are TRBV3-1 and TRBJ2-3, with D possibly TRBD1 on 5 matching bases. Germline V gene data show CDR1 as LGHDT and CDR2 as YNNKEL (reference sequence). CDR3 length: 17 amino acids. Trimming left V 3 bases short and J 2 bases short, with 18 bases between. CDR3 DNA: TGTGCCAGCAGCCACGGACCAGGGTTGAGTACCACAGATACGCAGTATTTT. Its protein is CASSHGPGLSTTDTQYF.

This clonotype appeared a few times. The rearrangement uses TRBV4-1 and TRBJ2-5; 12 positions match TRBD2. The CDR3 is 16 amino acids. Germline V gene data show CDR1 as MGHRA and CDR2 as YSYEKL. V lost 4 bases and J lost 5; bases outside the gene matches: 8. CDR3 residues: CASSRFTSGRKETQYF. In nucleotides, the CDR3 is TGCGCCAGCAGCCGATTTACTAGCGGGAGGAAGGAGACCCAGTACTTC.

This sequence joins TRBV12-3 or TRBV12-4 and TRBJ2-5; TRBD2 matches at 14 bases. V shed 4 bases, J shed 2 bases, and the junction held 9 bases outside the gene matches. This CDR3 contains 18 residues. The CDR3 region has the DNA TGTGCCAGCAGTTACGGACTAGCGGGAGGAGGACTACAAGAGACCCAGTACTTC. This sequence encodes CASSYGLAGGGLQETQYF.

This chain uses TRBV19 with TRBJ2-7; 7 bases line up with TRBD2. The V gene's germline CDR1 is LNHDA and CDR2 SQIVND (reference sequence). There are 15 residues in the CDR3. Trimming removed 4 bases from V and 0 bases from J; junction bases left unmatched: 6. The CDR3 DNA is TGTGCCAGTAGTAGTTCCAGCGGGGACTCCTACGAGCAGTACTTC. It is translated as CASSSSSGDSYEQYF.

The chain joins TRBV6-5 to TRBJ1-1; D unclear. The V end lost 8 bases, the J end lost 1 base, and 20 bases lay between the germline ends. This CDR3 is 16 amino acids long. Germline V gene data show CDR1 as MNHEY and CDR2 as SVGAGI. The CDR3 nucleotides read TGTGCCAGCCAAATCCGCGGAAGGTACAAGAACACTGAAGCTTTCTTT. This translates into CASQIRGRYKNTEAFF.

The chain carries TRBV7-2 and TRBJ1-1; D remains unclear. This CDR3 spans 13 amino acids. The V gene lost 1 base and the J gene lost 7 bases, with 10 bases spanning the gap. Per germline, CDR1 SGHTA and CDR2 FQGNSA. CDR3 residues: CASSLESQLEAFF. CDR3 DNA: TGTGCCAGCAGCTTAGAGAGCCAGCTTGAAGCTTTCTTT.

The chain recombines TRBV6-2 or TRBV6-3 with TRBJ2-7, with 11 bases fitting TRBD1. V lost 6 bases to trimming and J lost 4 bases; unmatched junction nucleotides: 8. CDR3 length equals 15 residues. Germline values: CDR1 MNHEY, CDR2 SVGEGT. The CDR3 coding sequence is TGTGCCAGCAGATATACCGGGACAGGGGGATACGAGCAGTACTTC. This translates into CASRYTGTGGYEQYF.